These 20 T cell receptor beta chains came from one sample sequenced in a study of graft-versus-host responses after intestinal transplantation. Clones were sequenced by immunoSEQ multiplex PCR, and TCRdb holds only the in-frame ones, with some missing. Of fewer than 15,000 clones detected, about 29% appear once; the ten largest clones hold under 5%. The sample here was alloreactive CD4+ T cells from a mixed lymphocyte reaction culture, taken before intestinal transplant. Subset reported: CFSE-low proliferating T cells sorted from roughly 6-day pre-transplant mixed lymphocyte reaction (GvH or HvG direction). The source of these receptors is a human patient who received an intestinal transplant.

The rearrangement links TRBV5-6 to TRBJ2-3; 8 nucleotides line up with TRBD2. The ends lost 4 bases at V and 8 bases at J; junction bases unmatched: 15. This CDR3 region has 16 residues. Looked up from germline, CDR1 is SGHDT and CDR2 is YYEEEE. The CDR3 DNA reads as TGTGCCAGCAGCCAAACAGGCGGGAGGCCCCCGGGTACGCAGTATTTT. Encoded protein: CASSQTGGRPPGTQYF.

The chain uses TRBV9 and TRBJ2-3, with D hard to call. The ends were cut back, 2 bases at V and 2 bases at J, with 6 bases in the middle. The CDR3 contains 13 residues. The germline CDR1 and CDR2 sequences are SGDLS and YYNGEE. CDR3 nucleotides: TGTGCCAGCAGCGTGGACGTCACAGATACGCAGTATTTT. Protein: CASSVDVTDTQYF.

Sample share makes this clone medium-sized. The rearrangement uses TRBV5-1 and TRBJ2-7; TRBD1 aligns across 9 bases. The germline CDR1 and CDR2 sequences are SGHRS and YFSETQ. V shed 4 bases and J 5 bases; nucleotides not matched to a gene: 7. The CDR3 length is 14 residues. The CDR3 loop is CASSPGTGRHEQYF. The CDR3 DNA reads TGCGCCAGCAGCCCGGGGACAGGGCGACACGAGCAGTACTTC.

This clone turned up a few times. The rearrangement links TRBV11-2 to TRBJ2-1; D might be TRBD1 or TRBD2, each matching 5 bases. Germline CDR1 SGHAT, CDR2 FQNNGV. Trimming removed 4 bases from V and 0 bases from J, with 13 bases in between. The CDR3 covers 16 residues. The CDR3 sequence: CASSSLGVPSYNEQFF. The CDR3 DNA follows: TGTGCCAGCAGCTCCTTGGGGGTCCCCTCCTACAATGAGCAGTTCTTC.

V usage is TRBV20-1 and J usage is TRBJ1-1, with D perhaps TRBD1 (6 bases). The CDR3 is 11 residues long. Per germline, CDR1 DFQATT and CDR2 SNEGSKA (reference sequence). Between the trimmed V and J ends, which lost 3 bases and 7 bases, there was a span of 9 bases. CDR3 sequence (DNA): TGCAGTGCTAGGCAGGGGATTGAAGCTTTCTTT. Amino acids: CSARQGIEAFF.

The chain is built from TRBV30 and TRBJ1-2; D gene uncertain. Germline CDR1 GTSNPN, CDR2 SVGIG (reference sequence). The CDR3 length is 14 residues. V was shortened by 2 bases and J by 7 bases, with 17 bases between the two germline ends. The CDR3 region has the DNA TGTGCCTGGAGTATGTGGTGGTTGTCGGCTGGCTACACCTTC. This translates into CAWSMWWLSAGYTF.

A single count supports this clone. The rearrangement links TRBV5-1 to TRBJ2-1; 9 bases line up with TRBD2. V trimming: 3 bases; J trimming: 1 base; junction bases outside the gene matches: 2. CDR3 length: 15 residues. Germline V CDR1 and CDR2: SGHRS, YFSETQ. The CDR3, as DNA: TGCGCCAGCAGCTCTACTAGCGGGTCCTACAATGAGCAGTTCTTC. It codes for CASSSTSGSYNEQFF.

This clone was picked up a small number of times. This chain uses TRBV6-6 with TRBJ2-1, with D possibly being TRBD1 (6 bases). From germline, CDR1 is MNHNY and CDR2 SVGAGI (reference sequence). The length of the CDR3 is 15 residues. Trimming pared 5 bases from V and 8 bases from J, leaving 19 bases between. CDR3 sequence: CASSPQGTAPHEQFF. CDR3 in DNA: TGTGCCAGCAGTCCCCAGGGGACGGCGCCGCATGAGCAGTTCTTC.

The CDR3 DNA reads as TGTGCCAGCAGACCCCGGAACACTCAGCCCCAGCATTTT. Translated: CASRPRNTQPQHF. The chain uses TRBV6-5 and TRBJ1-5, with no clear D. With 6 bases removed from V and 6 bases from J, the gap between germline ends came to 12 bases. CDR1 and CDR2 (germline): MNHEY, SVGAGI. The CDR3 spans 13 residues.

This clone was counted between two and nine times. The CDR3 sequence is CASSSRQGSYNEQFF. Written as DNA, the CDR3 is TGTGCCAGCAGCAGCCGACAGGGCTCCTACAATGAGCAGTTCTTC. The chain is built from TRBV7-3 and TRBJ2-1; TRBD1 matches at 7 bases. Unmatched junction bases numbered 4, after V lost 5 bases and J lost 0 bases. The CDR3 sequence is 15 residues long. CDR1 SGHTA and CDR2 FQGTGA come from the germline V gene.

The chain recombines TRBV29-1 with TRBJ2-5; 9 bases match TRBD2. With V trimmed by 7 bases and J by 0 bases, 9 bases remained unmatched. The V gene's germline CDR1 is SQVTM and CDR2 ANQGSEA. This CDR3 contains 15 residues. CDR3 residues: CSADPTSGNQETQYF. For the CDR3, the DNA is TGCAGCGCCGATCCGACTAGCGGAAACCAAGAGACCCAGTACTTC. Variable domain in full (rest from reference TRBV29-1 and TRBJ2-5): SAVISQKPSRDICQRGTSLTIQCQVDSQVTMMFWYRQQPGQSLTLIATANQGSEATYESGFVIDKFPISRPNLTFSTLTVSNMSPEDSSIYLCSADPTSGNQETQYFGPGTRLLVL.

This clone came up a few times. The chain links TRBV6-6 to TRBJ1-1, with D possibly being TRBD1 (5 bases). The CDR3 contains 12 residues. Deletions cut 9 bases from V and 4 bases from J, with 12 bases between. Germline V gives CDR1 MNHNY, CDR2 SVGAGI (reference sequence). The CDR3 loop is CASLRAGTEAFF. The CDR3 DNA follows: TGTGCCAGTCTCAGGGCCGGCACTGAAGCTTTCTTT.

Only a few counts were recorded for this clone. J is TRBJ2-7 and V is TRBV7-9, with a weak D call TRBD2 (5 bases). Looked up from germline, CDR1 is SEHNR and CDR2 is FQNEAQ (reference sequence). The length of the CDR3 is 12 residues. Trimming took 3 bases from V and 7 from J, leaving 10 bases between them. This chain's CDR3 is CASSFTPGEQYF. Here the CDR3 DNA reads TGTGCCAGCAGCTTTACCCCGGGGGAGCAGTACTTC.

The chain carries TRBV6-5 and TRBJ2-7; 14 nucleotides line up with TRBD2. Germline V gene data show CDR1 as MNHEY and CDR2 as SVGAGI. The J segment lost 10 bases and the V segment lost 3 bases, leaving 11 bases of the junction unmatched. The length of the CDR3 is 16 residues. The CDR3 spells CASSYRSTSGRAEQYF. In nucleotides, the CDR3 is TGTGCCAGCAGTTATCGTTCGACTAGCGGGAGGGCCGAACAGTACTTC.

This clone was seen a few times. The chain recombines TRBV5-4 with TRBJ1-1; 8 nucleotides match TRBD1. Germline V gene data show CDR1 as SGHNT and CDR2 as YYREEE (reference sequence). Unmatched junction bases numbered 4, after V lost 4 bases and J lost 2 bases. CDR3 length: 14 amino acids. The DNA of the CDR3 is TGTGCCAGCAGCCTGGGACAGGTTAACACTGAAGCTTTCTTT. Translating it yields CASSLGQVNTEAFF.

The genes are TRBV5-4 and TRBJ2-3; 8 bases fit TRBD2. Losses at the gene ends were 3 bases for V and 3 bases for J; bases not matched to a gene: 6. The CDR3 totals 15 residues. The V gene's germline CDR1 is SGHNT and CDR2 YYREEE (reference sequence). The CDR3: CASSSGTRGTDTQYF. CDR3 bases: TGTGCCAGCAGCTCCGGGACTAGGGGAACAGATACGCAGTATTTT.

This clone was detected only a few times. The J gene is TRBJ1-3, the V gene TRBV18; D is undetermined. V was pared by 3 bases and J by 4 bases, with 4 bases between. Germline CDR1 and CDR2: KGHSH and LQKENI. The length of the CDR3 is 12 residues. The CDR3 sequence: CASSPNGNTIYF. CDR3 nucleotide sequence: TGTGCCAGCTCACCTAACGGAAACACCATATATTTT.

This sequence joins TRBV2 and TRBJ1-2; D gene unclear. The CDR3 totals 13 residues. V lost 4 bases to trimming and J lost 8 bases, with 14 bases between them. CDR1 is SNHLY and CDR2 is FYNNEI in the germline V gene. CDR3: CASSGPFLRGYTF. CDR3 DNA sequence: TGTGCCAGCAGTGGGCCCTTTCTCCGGGGCTACACCTTC.

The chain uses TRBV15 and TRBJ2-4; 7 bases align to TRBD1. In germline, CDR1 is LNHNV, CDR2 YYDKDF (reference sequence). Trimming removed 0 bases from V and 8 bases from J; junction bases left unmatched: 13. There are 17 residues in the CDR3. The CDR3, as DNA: TGTGCCACCAGCAGAGAGGGGGTTCGGGACAGCCGGGACATTCAGTACTTC. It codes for CATSREGVRDSRDIQYF.

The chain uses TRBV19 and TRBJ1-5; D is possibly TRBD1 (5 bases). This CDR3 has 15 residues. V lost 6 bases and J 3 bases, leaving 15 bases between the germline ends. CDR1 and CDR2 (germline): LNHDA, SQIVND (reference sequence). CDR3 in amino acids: CASRITGGINQPQHF. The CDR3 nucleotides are TGTGCCAGTAGGATCACGGGGGGGATCAATCAGCCCCAGCATTTT.